The rows below give T cell receptor beta chains drawn from one sample of a study of CD8+ T cells in alopecia areata. Sequencing was performed with immunoSEQ multiplex PCR; in TCRdb, only in-frame clones are kept and a portion is missing. The sample has roughly 250,000 clones, roughly two thirds seen once. The material was CD4+ T cells sorted from blood, obtained at week 0. These receptors were collected from a human donor with alopecia areata. The CDR3 runs from the conserved cysteine through the conserved F or W. The order of the fields is clone size, J gene, D gene, V gene, CDR3 protein, CDR3 DNA. The D gene is left open where the match is weak. Not all rows give a size; the values are once, few, many and, for expanded clones, a class.

clone_size: NA; j_call: TRBJ2-7; d_call: NA; v_call: TRBV7-9; cdr3_aa: CASSFAGGTYEQYF; cdr3_nt: TGTGCCAGCAGCTTTGCGGGTGGGACCTACGAGCAGTACTTC
clone_size: NA; j_call: TRBJ1-1; d_call: NA; v_call: TRBV30; cdr3_aa: CAWDRGSTEAFF; cdr3_nt: TGTGCCTGGGACCGCGGAAGCACTGAAGCTTTCTTT
clone_size: few; j_call: TRBJ1-3; d_call: NA; v_call: TRBV7-9; cdr3_aa: CASSLAGNTIYF; cdr3_nt: TGTGCCAGCAGCTTAGCTGGAAACACCATATATTTT
clone_size: once; j_call: TRBJ1-1; d_call: TRBD1; v_call: TRBV30; cdr3_aa: CAWSPQGAAEAFF; cdr3_nt: TGTGCCTGGAGTCCTCAGGGGGCCGCTGAAGCTTTCTTT
clone_size: NA; j_call: TRBJ2-2; d_call: NA; v_call: TRBV7-3; cdr3_aa: CASSLAGRTGELFF; cdr3_nt: TGTGCCAGCAGCTTAGCGGGGCGCACCGGGGAGCTGTTTTTT
clone_size: NA; j_call: TRBJ2-5; d_call: NA; v_call: TRBV30; cdr3_aa: CAWSVDLQETQYF; cdr3_nt: TGTGCCTGGAGTGTGGACTTGCAAGAGACCCAGTACTTC
clone_size: NA; j_call: TRBJ2-3; d_call: NA; v_call: TRBV4-2; cdr3_aa: CASSQDPWPGEADTQYF; cdr3_nt: TGTGCCAGCAGCCAGGATCCTTGGCCAGGGGAGGCAGATACGCAGTATTTT
clone_size: NA; j_call: TRBJ2-7; d_call: NA; v_call: TRBV2; cdr3_aa: CASSDPGEIGYEQYF; cdr3_nt: TGTGCCAGCAGTGATCCCGGAGAGATAGGGTACGAGCAGTACTTC
clone_size: few; j_call: TRBJ2-1; d_call: TRBD2; v_call: TRBV7-8; cdr3_aa: CASRVRRGGVNEQFF; cdr3_nt: TGTGCCAGCAGGGTCCGGCGGGGGGGGGTCAATGAGCAGTTCTTC
clone_size: NA; j_call: TRBJ1-3; d_call: NA; v_call: TRBV5-1; cdr3_aa: CASSERTSGNTIYF; cdr3_nt: TGCGCCAGCAGCGAACGGACCTCTGGAAACACCATATATTTT
clone_size: NA; j_call: TRBJ2-5; d_call: NA; v_call: TRBV30; cdr3_aa: CAWRLAGGETQYF; cdr3_nt: TGTGCCTGGAGACTAGCCGGAGGGGAGACCCAGTACTTC
clone_size: NA; j_call: TRBJ2-7; d_call: NA; v_call: TRBV7-9; cdr3_aa: CASSPPQGTSYEQYF; cdr3_nt: TGTGCCAGCAGCCCCCCACAAGGGACCTCCTACGAGCAGTACTTC
clone_size: NA; j_call: TRBJ2-7; d_call: NA; v_call: TRBV30; cdr3_aa: CAWSDSSYEQYF; cdr3_nt: TGTGCCTGGAGTGACTCTTCCTACGAGCAGTACTTC
clone_size: NA; j_call: TRBJ1-6; d_call: NA; v_call: TRBV25-1; cdr3_aa: CASSGPGEASPLHF; cdr3_nt: TGTGCCAGCAGTGGCCCAGGGGAGGCTTCACCCCTCCACTTT
clone_size: NA; j_call: TRBJ1-1; d_call: NA; v_call: TRBV29-1; cdr3_aa: CSVVRVLNTEAFF; cdr3_nt: TGCAGCGTTGTTAGAGTTCTGAACACTGAAGCTTTCTTT
clone_size: NA; j_call: TRBJ2-7; d_call: NA; v_call: TRBV6-5; cdr3_aa: CASTEIGGRVVYF; cdr3_nt: TGTGCCAGCACCGAAATAGGGGGGCGCGTCGTGTACTTC
clone_size: NA; j_call: TRBJ1-2; d_call: NA; v_call: TRBV30; cdr3_aa: CAWSVSGGYTF; cdr3_nt: TGTGCCTGGAGTGTCTCGGGCGGCTACACCTTC
clone_size: NA; j_call: TRBJ1-2; d_call: NA; v_call: TRBV29-1; cdr3_aa: CSVEGAGKNGYTF; cdr3_nt: TGCAGCGTTGAAGGGGCGGGGAAGAATGGCTACACCTTC
clone_size: NA; j_call: TRBJ2-7; d_call: NA; v_call: TRBV5-1; cdr3_aa: CASSLDGNPSYEQYF; cdr3_nt: TGCGCCAGCAGCTTGGACGGGAATCCGTCCTACGAGCAGTACTTC
clone_size: few; j_call: TRBJ1-5; d_call: NA; v_call: TRBV19; cdr3_aa: CASSMRRHSNQPQHF; cdr3_nt: TGTGCCAGTAGTATGAGGCGGCATAGCAATCAGCCCCAGCATTTT
clone_size: NA; j_call: TRBJ2-1; d_call: NA; v_call: TRBV10-3; cdr3_aa: CAISSGDEQFF; cdr3_nt: TGTGCCATCAGTTCCGGGGATGAGCAGTTCTTC
clone_size: NA; j_call: TRBJ2-4; d_call: NA; v_call: TRBV6-6; cdr3_aa: CASSLQGKAAKNIQYF; cdr3_nt: TGTGCCAGCAGTCTACAGGGAAAGGCAGCCAAAAACATTCAGTACTTC
clone_size: NA; j_call: TRBJ2-5; d_call: NA; v_call: TRBV5-1; cdr3_aa: CASGTYQETQYF; cdr3_nt: TGCGCCAGCGGAACTTACCAAGAGACCCAGTACTTC
clone_size: NA; j_call: TRBJ1-3; d_call: NA; v_call: TRBV7-6; cdr3_aa: CASSPAQGKAGNTIYF; cdr3_nt: TGTGCCAGCAGCCCGGCGCAGGGGAAGGCTGGAAACACCATATATTTT
clone_size: NA; j_call: TRBJ1-1; d_call: NA; v_call: TRBV4-3; cdr3_aa: CASSQGVGRWEAFF; cdr3_nt: TGCGCCAGCAGCCAAGGCGTGGGGCGATGGGAAGCTTTCTTT
clone_size: NA; j_call: TRBJ2-2; d_call: NA; v_call: TRBV7-9; cdr3_aa: CASSLSGTGELFF; cdr3_nt: TGTGCCAGCAGCTTAAGTGGGACCGGGGAGCTGTTTTTT
clone_size: few; j_call: TRBJ2-7; d_call: NA; v_call: TRBV9; cdr3_aa: CASSKGPVDEQYF; cdr3_nt: TGTGCCAGCAGCAAGGGCCCGGTCGACGAGCAGTACTTC
clone_size: few; j_call: TRBJ1-2; d_call: NA; v_call: TRBV7-8; cdr3_aa: CASSLGDRNYGYTF; cdr3_nt: TGTGCCAGCAGCTTAGGTGACAGAAACTATGGCTACACCTTC
clone_size: NA; j_call: TRBJ1-6; d_call: TRBD1; v_call: TRBV29-1; cdr3_aa: CSVGQGSNSPLHF; cdr3_nt: TGCAGCGTTGGACAGGGGAGCAATTCACCCCTCCACTTT
clone_size: few; j_call: TRBJ2-1; d_call: TRBD1; v_call: TRBV5-4; cdr3_aa: CASRRWDRGPNNEQFF; cdr3_nt: TGTGCCAGCAGGAGATGGGACAGGGGTCCGAACAATGAGCAGTTCTTC
clone_size: NA; j_call: TRBJ2-5; d_call: TRBD2; v_call: TRBV5-6; cdr3_aa: CASSWAGLGGRETQYF; cdr3_nt: TGTGCCAGCAGCTGGGCTGGACTAGGTGGTCGAGAGACCCAGTACTTC
clone_size: once; j_call: TRBJ2-7; d_call: NA; v_call: TRBV7-9; cdr3_aa: CASSQGGAVAFSEQYF; cdr3_nt: TGTGCCAGCAGTCAGGGGGGCGCGGTGGCTTTCTCCGAGCAGTACTTC
clone_size: NA; j_call: TRBJ2-7; d_call: TRBD1; v_call: TRBV23-1; cdr3_aa: CASSQKAGQGVSEQYF; cdr3_nt: TGCGCCAGCAGTCAGAAGGCCGGACAGGGCGTTTCCGAGCAGTACTTC
clone_size: NA; j_call: TRBJ1-2; d_call: NA; v_call: TRBV9; cdr3_aa: CANSATGALGGYTF; cdr3_nt: TGTGCCAACAGCGCGACAGGAGCGCTCGGTGGCTACACCTTC
clone_size: NA; j_call: TRBJ2-5; d_call: TRBD2; v_call: TRBV9; cdr3_aa: CASSATGTSGETQYF; cdr3_nt: TGTGCCAGCAGCGCCACCGGGACTAGTGGAGAGACCCAGTACTTC
clone_size: NA; j_call: TRBJ2-7; d_call: NA; v_call: TRBV29-1; cdr3_aa: CSVGTAYEQYF; cdr3_nt: TGCAGCGTTGGGACGGCCTACGAGCAGTACTTC
clone_size: NA; j_call: TRBJ1-1; d_call: NA; v_call: TRBV27; cdr3_aa: CASKRGGTEAFF; cdr3_nt: TGTGCCAGCAAACGAGGGGGAACTGAAGCTTTCTTT
clone_size: NA; j_call: TRBJ1-5; d_call: NA; v_call: TRBV5-6; cdr3_aa: CASSLGPHQPQHF; cdr3_nt: TGTGCCAGCAGCTTGGGCCCGCATCAGCCCCAGCATTTT
clone_size: NA; j_call: TRBJ2-7; d_call: TRBD2; v_call: TRBV9; cdr3_aa: CASSPHSGGGSYEQYF; cdr3_nt: TGTGCCAGCAGCCCACATAGCGGGGGCGGGTCCTACGAGCAGTACTTC
clone_size: NA; j_call: TRBJ2-7; d_call: NA; v_call: TRBV25-1; cdr3_aa: CASSGGNSYEQYF; cdr3_nt: TGTGCCAGCAGTGGAGGGAACTCCTACGAGCAGTACTTC
clone_size: few; j_call: TRBJ2-5; d_call: TRBD2; v_call: TRBV29-1; cdr3_aa: CSAGSSGSGRTQYF; cdr3_nt: TGCAGCGCCGGCTCTAGCGGGTCTGGGAGGACCCAGTACTTC
clone_size: NA; j_call: TRBJ2-7; d_call: NA; v_call: TRBV6-1; cdr3_aa: CASSEIEGTGTVHEQYF; cdr3_nt: TGTGCCAGCAGTGAAATAGAGGGAACAGGGACGGTCCACGAGCAGTACTTC
clone_size: NA; j_call: TRBJ2-7; d_call: NA; v_call: TRBV5-1; cdr3_aa: CASSLDPEGEQYF; cdr3_nt: TGCGCCAGCAGCTTGGACCCGGAGGGCGAGCAGTACTTC
clone_size: NA; j_call: TRBJ2-5; d_call: TRBD2; v_call: TRBV6-5; cdr3_aa: CASGRRGQETQYF; cdr3_nt: TGTGCCAGCGGTAGGCGGGGGCAAGAGACCCAGTACTTC
clone_size: NA; j_call: TRBJ2-5; d_call: TRBD2; v_call: TRBV2; cdr3_aa: CASSTSGETQYF; cdr3_nt: TGTGCCAGCAGTACTAGCGGGGAGACCCAGTACTTC
clone_size: NA; j_call: TRBJ2-7; d_call: TRBD1; v_call: TRBV29-1; cdr3_aa: CSVEAGQGDYEQYF; cdr3_nt: TGCAGCGTTGAAGCGGGACAGGGGGACTACGAGCAGTACTTC
clone_size: once; j_call: TRBJ2-4; d_call: NA; v_call: TRBV6-6; cdr3_aa: CASSPLGGKNIQYF; cdr3_nt: TGTGCCAGCAGTCCCCTCGGGGGCAAAAACATTCAGTACTTC
clone_size: NA; j_call: TRBJ2-3; d_call: NA; v_call: TRBV5-1; cdr3_aa: CASSPLGRADTQYF; cdr3_nt: TGCGCCAGCAGCCCACTAGGGCGGGCGGATACGCAGTATTTT
clone_size: NA; j_call: TRBJ2-3; d_call: NA; v_call: TRBV6-5; cdr3_aa: CASSRGTDTQYF; cdr3_nt: TGTGCCAGCAGTAGGGGCACAGATACGCAGTATTTT
clone_size: few; j_call: TRBJ2-7; d_call: NA; v_call: TRBV20-1; cdr3_aa: CSARTPVGQYF; cdr3_nt: TGCAGTGCTAGGACTCCGGTCGGGCAGTACTTC
clone_size: NA; j_call: TRBJ1-2; d_call: NA; v_call: TRBV9; cdr3_aa: CASSATVSYGYTF; cdr3_nt: TGTGCCAGCAGCGCGACAGTAAGCTATGGCTACACCTTC
clone_size: NA; j_call: TRBJ2-3; d_call: NA; v_call: TRBV4-3; cdr3_aa: CASSQLGIGTDTQYF; cdr3_nt: TGCGCCAGCAGCCAACTCGGGATAGGCACAGATACGCAGTATTTT
clone_size: NA; j_call: TRBJ1-1; d_call: NA; v_call: TRBV9; cdr3_aa: CASSAGPFEAFF; cdr3_nt: TGTGCCAGCAGCGCGGGGCCGTTTGAAGCTTTCTTT
clone_size: NA; j_call: TRBJ2-7; d_call: NA; v_call: TRBV9; cdr3_aa: CASSVGQGNYEQYF; cdr3_nt: TGTGCCAGCAGCGTGGGGCAGGGCAACTACGAGCAGTACTTC
clone_size: NA; j_call: TRBJ1-4; d_call: NA; v_call: TRBV20-1; cdr3_aa: CSANPNEKLFF; cdr3_nt: TGCAGTGCTAACCCCAATGAAAAACTGTTTTTT